Listed here are 24 T cell receptor beta chains from one sample, sequenced in a study of OX40 agonist ivuxolimab in advanced cancers. Sequencing was performed with immunoSEQ multiplex PCR; in TCRdb, only in-frame clones are kept and a portion is missing. The data show about 37,000 clones, around four fifths seen once. Here the sequenced sample was CD4+ or CD8+ T cells sorted from blood, taken in a trial of the OX40 agonist ivuxolimab. Receptor source: an adult with an advanced solid tumor such as melanoma, head and neck, liver or kidney cancer.

The gene calls are TRBV9 and TRBJ2-5; TRBD2 matches at 13 bases. The CDR3 is 15 amino acids. With 3 bases clipped from V and 5 bases from J, the junction kept 4 bases outside the gene matches. Germline-derived CDR1 and CDR2 are SGDLS and YYNGEE. The CDR3 DNA reads as TGTGCCAGCAGCGCGGGACTAGCGGGGTTTGAGACCCAGTACTTC. Its translation is CASSAGLAGFETQYF.

The V call is TRBV4-1, the J call TRBJ2-1; 8 bases match TRBD2. The CDR3 runs 16 residues. Looked up from germline, CDR1 is MGHRA and CDR2 is YSYEKL. Trimming at V came to 1 base and at J to 7 bases, leaving 9 bases not matched to a gene. DNA for the CDR3: TGCGCCAGCAGCCAAGTATCCGCGGGGGGAAAGAATGAGCAGTTCTTC. It yields the protein CASSQVSAGGKNEQFF.

The chain couples TRBV6-1 to TRBJ2-7; D possibly corresponds to TRBD2 (7 bases). The CDR3 loop spans 13 amino acids. V was trimmed by 8 bases and J by 2 bases, leaving 13 bases between them. CDR1 is MNHNS and CDR2 is SASEGT in the germline V gene. The CDR3 spells CASGRGQAYEQYF. The CDR3 region has the DNA TGTGCCAGCGGGAGGGGACAAGCCTACGAGCAGTACTTC.

This clone was recorded only once. V is TRBV2 and J is TRBJ1-1, with D perhaps TRBD1 (6 bases). The germline CDR1 and CDR2 sequences are SNHLY and FYNNEI. Deletions cut 6 bases from V and 4 bases from J, with 15 bases between. The CDR3 is made up of 14 amino acids. CDR3 in DNA: TGTGCCAGCAGAACCCTCCAGGGGTTCACTGAAGCTTTCTTT. Amino acid sequence: CASRTLQGFTEAFF.

This sequence joins TRBV14 and TRBJ1-4; no clear D. Per germline, CDR1 SGHDN and CDR2 FVKESK. The CDR3 loop spans 16 amino acids. Trimming took off 0 bases at V and 2 bases at J, with 10 bases between the two ends. CDR3 DNA sequence: TGTGCCAGCAGCCAAGACCGCGGGCTGACTAATGAAAAACTGTTTTTT. This translates into CASSQDRGLTNEKLFF.

The J gene is TRBJ2-7, the V gene TRBV7-9, with D unresolved. V dropped 5 bases and J dropped 3 bases, with 11 bases sitting between them. The CDR3 runs to 13 residues. CDR1 SEHNR and CDR2 FQNEAQ come from the germline V gene (reference sequence). The CDR3 DNA is TGTGCCAGCAGCCTCACATCGGACTACGAGCAGTACTTC. It translates to CASSLTSDYEQYF.

The chain has TRBV27 and TRBJ1-2; maybe TRBD1 (6 bases). The CDR3 is 14 residues long. In germline, CDR1 is MNHEY, CDR2 SMNVEV (reference sequence). Trimming stripped 7 bases from V and 4 bases from J, with 16 bases between. DNA for the CDR3: TGTGCCAGCAACCCGGGGGGCGTAAGCTATGGCTACACCTTC. It codes for CASNPGGVSYGYTF.

The chain joins TRBV7-6 to TRBJ2-7, with TRBD1 identical over 9 bases. The V segment lost 3 bases and the J segment 3 bases; nucleotides outside the gene matches: 6. Germline CDR1 SGHVS, CDR2 FNYEAQ. The CDR3 has 15 residues. The CDR3 reads CASSLAPGQGYEQYF. The DNA of the CDR3 is TGTGCCAGCAGCTTGGCGCCGGGACAGGGCTACGAGCAGTACTTC.

The chain recombines TRBV18 with TRBJ1-5; D is unclear. Trimming took off 6 bases at V and 2 bases at J, with 5 bases between the two ends. Germline lookup yields CDR1 KGHSH and CDR2 LQKENI. The CDR3 spans 12 residues. The CDR3 here is CASSVGNQPQHF. The CDR3 DNA reads as TGTGCCAGCTCGGTGGGCAATCAGCCCCAGCATTTT. The full variable domain, with the rest looked up from reference TRBV18 and TRBJ1-5, is NAGVMQNPRHLVRRRGQEARLRCSPMKGHSHVYWYRQLPEEGLKFMVYLQKENIIDESGMPKERFSAEFPKEGPSILRIQQVVRGDSAAYFCASSVGNQPQHFGDGTRLSIL.

This clone showed up just a few times. The chain has TRBV5-1 and TRBJ2-7, with 9 bases lining up with TRBD1. The CDR3 covers 16 residues. The germline gives CDR1 SGHRS, CDR2 YFSETQ. The V and J ends lost 4 bases and 2 bases, in that order; junction bases with no gene match: 10. CDR3 region: CASSEGQGTATYEQYF. The DNA of the CDR3 is TGCGCCAGCAGCGAAGGACAGGGGACCGCAACCTACGAGCAGTACTTC. The full variable domain, its missing parts supplied by reference TRBV5-1 and TRBJ2-7, is KAGVTQTPRYLIKTRGQQVTLSCSPISGHRSVSWYQQTPGQGLQFLFEYFSETQRNKGNFPGRFSGRQFSNSRSEMNVSTLELGDSALYLCASSEGQGTATYEQYFGPGTRLTVT.

This clone was observed a handful of times. The V and J genes are TRBV28 and TRBJ1-2; a possible D gene is TRBD1 (5 bases). This CDR3 contains 14 residues. From germline, CDR1 is MDHEN and CDR2 SYDVKM. The germline V and J ends were trimmed by 7 bases and 0 bases, with 12 bases remaining between them. CDR3 protein: CASIPGRPNYGYTF. CDR3 DNA sequence: TGTGCCAGCATCCCAGGGCGTCCTAACTATGGCTACACCTTC.

The chain joins TRBV7-9 to TRBJ2-1, with D tentatively TRBD2 (5 bases). In germline, CDR1 is SEHNR, CDR2 FQNEAQ (reference sequence). V lost 1 base, J lost 1 base, and 11 bases lay in between. The CDR3 totals 16 residues. The CDR3 loop reads CASSLGLGLSYNEQFF. The CDR3 bases are TGTGCCAGCAGCTTAGGGCTAGGACTTTCCTACAATGAGCAGTTCTTC.

The J gene is TRBJ2-7, the V gene TRBV11-2, with a weak D call TRBD1 (5 bases). The CDR3 consists of 11 residues. Trimming stripped 3 bases from V and 6 bases from J, with 6 bases between. Germline V gene data show CDR1 as SGHAT and CDR2 as FQNNGV. The chain's CDR3 is CASSFGAEQYF. CDR3 DNA: TGTGCCAGCAGCTTTGGGGCCGAGCAGTACTTC.

This chain connects TRBV29-1 to TRBJ2-2, with 9 nucleotides matching TRBD1. With V trimmed by 0 bases and J by 5 bases, 10 bases remained unmatched. The CDR3 extends over 17 amino acids. Germline CDR1 and CDR2: SQVTM and ANQGSEA. The CDR3 DNA is TGCAGCGTTGAAGACACGGTGGGGACAGGGCGAACCGGGGAGCTGTTTTTT. Encoded protein: CSVEDTVGTGRTGELFF.

The rearrangement links TRBV18 to TRBJ2-5; the D is unclear. The CDR3 covers 14 residues. Trimming took off 3 bases at V and 1 base at J, with 9 bases between the two ends. The V gene's germline CDR1 is KGHSH and CDR2 LQKENI. CDR3 in DNA: TGTGCCAGCTCACCGGCCGCTCCCCAAGAGACCCAGTACTTC. Translation: CASSPAAPQETQYF.

This sequence joins TRBV6-1 and TRBJ1-6; D not resolved. In germline, CDR1 is MNHNS, CDR2 SASEGT. CDR3 length: 16 residues. Trimming removed 3 bases from V and 0 bases from J, with 9 bases in between. The CDR3: CASSDRLSSYNSPLHF. The CDR3 coding sequence is TGTGCCAGCAGTGACAGACTGAGCTCCTATAATTCACCCCTCCACTTT.

This clone was counted a few times. This sequence joins TRBV28 and TRBJ2-7; 7 nucleotides agree with TRBD2. Trimming took 6 bases from V and 5 from J; bases not matched to a gene: 7. Germline assignment: CDR1 MDHEN and CDR2 SYDVKM. This CDR3 is built from 13 residues. CDR3 amino acids: CASSLPGGNEQYF. In DNA form, the CDR3 reads TGTGCCAGCAGCCTCCCGGGGGGAAACGAGCAGTACTTC.

The rearrangement links TRBV29-1 to TRBJ1-1; tentatively, D is TRBD1 (5 bases). This CDR3 spans 12 amino acids. Germline V lookup: CDR1 SQVTM, CDR2 ANQGSEA. V dropped 2 bases and J dropped 6 bases, with 10 bases sitting between them. CDR3 sequence: CSVERGSAEAFF. The CDR3 DNA reads TGCAGCGTTGAACGGGGGAGCGCTGAAGCTTTCTTT.

The chain couples TRBV2 to TRBJ1-4; D ambiguous. Trimming removed 5 bases at V and 0 bases at J, with 7 bases between. The germline CDR1 and CDR2 sequences are SNHLY and FYNNEI. This CDR3 spans 14 amino acids. The CDR3 nucleotides read TGTGCCAGCAGTTCGCAAGCAACTAATGAAAAACTGTTTTTT. It yields the protein CASSSQATNEKLFF.

The gene calls are TRBV30 and TRBJ2-2; no clear D gene. CDR1 GTSNPN and CDR2 SVGIG come from the germline V gene (reference sequence). The CDR3 is made up of 13 amino acids. V was clipped by 2 bases and J by 2 bases, with 6 bases between them. The CDR3 nucleotides are TGTGCCTGGAGTACTACAAACACCGGGGAGCTGTTTTTT. Amino acids: CAWSTTNTGELFF.

The V and J genes are TRBV14 and TRBJ1-3; no reliable D call. The germline gives CDR1 SGHDN, CDR2 FVKESK. The V end lost 1 base, the J end lost 4 bases, and 14 bases lay between the germline ends. The CDR3 has 16 amino acids. The chain's CDR3 is CASSQAPPPLGNTIYF. Here the CDR3 DNA reads TGTGCCAGCAGCCAAGCGCCTCCCCCCCTAGGAAACACCATATATTTT.

This clone has only one observation. The V call is TRBV7-9, the J call TRBJ1-2; D remains unclear. Germline V gives CDR1 SEHNR, CDR2 FQNEAQ (reference sequence). V shed 5 bases and J shed 2 bases, with 6 bases lying between them. CDR3 length equals 12 residues. For the CDR3, the DNA is TGTGCCAGCAGCCCCGGAAACTATGGCTACACCTTC. Residues: CASSPGNYGYTF.

The gene calls are TRBV14 and TRBJ1-3; D is ambiguous. This CDR3 is built from 12 residues. CDR1 SGHDN and CDR2 FVKESK come from the germline V gene. The V end lost 6 bases, the J end lost 0 bases, and 3 bases lay between the germline ends. The CDR3 DNA reads as TGTGCCAGCAGGTCCTCTGGAAACACCATATATTTT. Translation gives CASRSSGNTIYF.

This chain links TRBV2 with TRBJ1-1; D uncertain. Germline values: CDR1 SNHLY, CDR2 FYNNEI. The CDR3 has 14 amino acids. The V end was cut by 3 bases, the J end by 5 bases, with 13 bases between. The CDR3 sequence is CASSDSRFLTEAFF. The CDR3 nucleotides are TGTGCCAGCAGTGACTCAAGGTTTCTTACTGAAGCTTTCTTT.